This passage covers 22 T cell receptor beta chains from one sample sequenced in a study of blood T cell repertoires in COVID-19. Profiled with immunoSEQ multiplex PCR; TCRdb holds only in-frame clones, not every one. The sample carries 95,000 to 150,000 clones, roughly 89% recorded once. Specimen: peripheral blood. The receptors come from a man in his forties with acute or convalescent COVID-19.

The rearrangement uses TRBV15 and TRBJ2-2; TRBD1 is a possible D gene (5 bases). Germline CDR1 and CDR2: LNHNV and YYDKDF (reference sequence). The V end was cut by 1 base, the J end by 0 bases, with 9 bases between. The CDR3 extends over 16 amino acids. The CDR3 protein is CATSRGGTSNTGELFF. DNA of the CDR3: TGTGCCACCAGCAGAGGGGGCACCTCGAACACCGGGGAGCTGTTTTTT.

The chain couples TRBV5-5 to TRBJ1-2, with D unclear. This CDR3 has 17 amino acids. Germline values: CDR1 SGHKS, CDR2 YYEKEE (reference sequence). V lost 5 bases and J lost 4, with 24 bases in between. The CDR3 nucleotides are TGTGCCAGCAGTTTACACCCGGGTCTAAGAGGGATCTATGGCTACACCTTC. Protein: CASSLHPGLRGIYGYTF.

The chain links TRBV9 to TRBJ2-1; 8 bases align to TRBD1. The germline gives CDR1 SGDLS, CDR2 YYNGEE. The CDR3 is made up of 15 amino acids. V gave up 3 bases and J gave up 4 bases; unmatched junction bases: 6. This CDR3 reads CASSEENRGYNEQFF. The CDR3 DNA reads as TGTGCCAGCAGCGAAGAGAACAGGGGGTACAATGAGCAGTTCTTC. Supplemented by reference TRBV9 and TRBJ2-1, the full variable domain reads DSGVTQTPKHLITATGQRVTLRCSPRSGDLSVYWYQQSLDQGLQFLIQYYNGEERAKGNILERFSAQQFPDLHSELNLSSLELGDSALYFCASSEENRGYNEQFFGPGTRLTVL.

With respect to this clone: A read error may account for a junction end that differs from germline. CDR3 in DNA: TGTGCCAGCAGCGTAGGTGACTCCAATAATTCACCCCTCCACTTT. This translates into CASSVGDSNNSPLHF. This chain joins TRBV9 and TRBJ1-6; D gene ambiguous. The CDR3 contains 15 residues. Germline V gives CDR1 SGDLS, CDR2 YYNGEE.

The DNA of the CDR3 is TGTGCCACCAGTGGAGCAGGTCACATTCCCACAGATACGCAGTATTTT. This translates into CATSGAGHIPTDTQYF. This chain connects TRBV24-1 to TRBJ2-3; no definite D call. Looked up from germline, CDR1 is KGHDR and CDR2 is SFDVKD. The germline V and J ends were trimmed by 5 bases and 2 bases, with 16 bases remaining between them. The CDR3 spans 16 residues.

This chain joins TRBV6-1 and TRBJ2-1; 10 nucleotides line up with TRBD1. The V gene end was trimmed by 1 base and the J gene end by 4 bases; junction bases not matched to a gene: 1. Germline loops: CDR1 MNHNS, CDR2 SASEGT. This CDR3 has 15 amino acids. The CDR3 DNA reads as TGTGCCAGCAGTGAAGTGGGACAGGGGTACAATGAGCAGTTCTTC. It encodes CASSEVGQGYNEQFF.

This chain uses TRBV21-1 with TRBJ1-5; the D segment call TRBD1 is taken from the table without a DNA check. TRBV21-1 is noted as a pseudogene. This CDR3 has 18 residues. The CDR3 bases are TGTGCCAGCAGCAAATCACAGACAGGGAGGAGTAGCAATCAGCCCCAGCATTTT. Its protein is CASSKSQTGRSSNQPQHF.

V and J are TRBV19 and TRBJ1-3, with unresolved D. Trimming stripped 2 bases from V and 3 bases from J, with 20 bases between. Germline loops: CDR1 LNHDA, CDR2 SQIVND (reference sequence). The CDR3 length is 18 residues. The CDR3 nucleotides are TGTGCCAGTAGTATAATAGCGGCAGATGTTATGAGTGGAAACACCATATATTTT. Protein sequence: CASSIIAADVMSGNTIYF.

The chain joins TRBV5-5 to TRBJ1-6; D may be TRBD1 (6 bases). V was pared by 4 bases and J by 10 bases, with 15 bases between. Per the germline V gene, CDR1 is SGHKS and CDR2 is YYEKEE (reference sequence). The CDR3 is 14 residues long. CDR3 residues: CASSTRGRGSPLHF. The CDR3 coding sequence is TGTGCCAGCAGCACCCGAGGCAGGGGCTCACCCCTCCACTTT.

The chain joins TRBV19 to TRBJ2-4; D gene ambiguous. The CDR3 totals 14 residues. V gave up 7 bases and J gave up 5 bases, with 15 bases separating them. From germline, CDR1 is LNHDA and CDR2 SQIVND (reference sequence). CDR3 in DNA: TGTGCCAGTACAATGAACAGCCAAGAAAACATTCAGTACTTC. Amino acids: CASTMNSQENIQYF.

The chain employs TRBV4-3 and TRBJ1-6; D is perhaps TRBD1 (5 bases). This CDR3 is built from 15 residues. Germline V gene sequence: CDR1 LGHNA, CDR2 YSLEER. Trimming shortened V by 0 bases and J by 10 bases, and 13 bases separated the two germline ends. For the CDR3, the DNA is TGCGCCAGCAGCCAAGATTTCGGACATCCCTCACCCCTCCACTTT. Translation gives CASSQDFGHPSPLHF.

V usage is TRBV30 and J usage is TRBJ2-2; tentative D call: TRBD2 (6 bases). Looked up from germline, CDR1 is GTSNPN and CDR2 is SVGIG (reference sequence). The CDR3 runs to 13 residues. Trimming stripped 1 base from V and 3 bases from J, with 6 bases between. CDR3 sequence: CAWSGEDTGELFF. CDR3 sequence (DNA): TGTGCCTGGAGTGGGGAGGACACCGGGGAGCTGTTTTTT. Full variable domain (outside the CDR3, taken from reference TRBV30 and TRBJ2-2): SQTIHQWPATLVQPVGSPLSLECTVEGTSNPNLYWYRQAAGRGLQLLFYSVGIGQISSEVPQNLSASRPQDRQFILSSKKLLLSDSGFYLCAWSGEDTGELFFGEGSRLTVL.

The rearrangement uses TRBV7-2 and TRBJ2-5, with 15 positions matching TRBD2. This CDR3 spans 16 amino acids. CDR1 SGHTA and CDR2 FQGNSA come from the germline V gene. V trimming: 5 bases; J trimming: 7 bases; junction bases outside the gene matches: 8. CDR3: CASSRRTSGGAGTQYF. CDR3 DNA sequence: TGTGCCAGCAGCAGAAGGACTAGCGGGGGGGCAGGGACCCAGTACTTC.

This clone was counted once. This chain uses TRBV5-1 with TRBJ2-1; no reliable D call. This CDR3 spans 11 amino acids. Between the trimmed V and J ends, which lost 4 bases and 7 bases, there was a span of 6 bases. Germline assignment: CDR1 SGHRS and CDR2 YFSETQ. The CDR3 loop is CASSPDNEQFF. The CDR3, as DNA: TGCGCCAGCAGCCCAGATAATGAGCAGTTCTTC. Variable domain in full (rest from reference TRBV5-1 and TRBJ2-1): KAGVTQTPRYLIKTRGQQVTLSCSPISGHRSVSWYQQTPGQGLQFLFEYFSETQRNKGNFPGRFSGRQFSNSRSEMNVSTLELGDSALYLCASSPDNEQFFGPGTRLTVL.

The genes are TRBV5-1 and TRBJ1-2, with TRBD1 as a possible D gene (5 bases). The V gene lost 4 bases and the J gene lost 5 bases, with 18 bases spanning the gap. This CDR3 has 15 amino acids. Germline CDR1 is SGHRS and CDR2 is YFSETQ. The CDR3 DNA reads TGCGCCAGCAGCCCAAAACCCGGGACTGAGTATGGCTACACCTTC. Protein product: CASSPKPGTEYGYTF. The whole variable domain, filled in from reference TRBV5-1 and TRBJ1-2, reads KAGVTQTPRYLIKTRGQQVTLSCSPISGHRSVSWYQQTPGQGLQFLFEYFSETQRNKGNFPGRFSGRQFSNSRSEMNVSTLELGDSALYLCASSPKPGTEYGYTFGSGTRLTVV.

V and J are TRBV19 and TRBJ1-2, with TRBD1 as a possible D gene (6 bases). CDR1 is LNHDA, CDR2 SQIVND, per germline (reference sequence). The CDR3 extends over 15 amino acids. V lost 3 bases to trimming and J lost 1 base, with 12 bases between them. The CDR3 DNA is TGTGCCAGTAGTATGTATGGACAGATTAACTATGGCTACACCTTC. It specifies CASSMYGQINYGYTF. Filled out from reference TRBV19 and TRBJ1-2, the complete variable domain reads DGGITQSPKYLFRKEGQNVTLSCEQNLNHDAMYWYRQDPGQGLRLIYYSQIVNDFQKGDIAEGYSVSREKKESFPLTVTSAQKNPTAFYLCASSMYGQINYGYTFGSGTRLTVV.

This clone was detected a few times. The chain employs TRBV10-1 and TRBJ2-2; 7 bases map to TRBD1. The ends lost 2 bases at V and 3 bases at J; junction bases unmatched: 9. The germline gives CDR1 WNHNN, CDR2 SYGVQD (reference sequence). The CDR3 is 17 amino acids. The CDR3: CASSEEGRGIYTGELFF. The CDR3 coding sequence is TGCGCCAGCAGTGAGGAGGGCAGGGGGATTTACACCGGGGAGCTGTTTTTT.

The genes are TRBV10-3 and TRBJ2-1; 7 bases are a match to TRBD2. This CDR3 region has 16 residues. The J segment lost 8 bases and the V segment lost 2 bases, leaving 12 bases of the junction unmatched. Germline V gene sequence: CDR1 ENHRY, CDR2 SYGVKD. The CDR3 bases are TGTGCCATCAGTGAGAGAGGTTCGGCGGGGGAGGATGAGCAGTTCTTC. This gives the protein CAISERGSAGEDEQFF.

The rearrangement uses TRBV4-3 and TRBJ1-2, with D possibly TRBD1 on 5 matching bases. V lost 5 bases and J lost 7, with 14 bases in between. The CDR3 sequence is 13 residues long. Per germline, CDR1 LGHNA and CDR2 YSLEER. The chain's CDR3 is CASSGRGGSGYTF. As DNA, the CDR3 is TGCGCCAGCAGCGGTAGGGGAGGGAGTGGCTACACCTTC.

The rearrangement uses TRBV6-4 and TRBJ1-2, with D maybe TRBD1 (5 bases). Germline CDR1 reads MRHNA; CDR2 reads SNTAGT. The length of the CDR3 is 13 residues. V shed 2 bases and J shed 8 bases, with 12 bases lying between them. The CDR3 DNA follows: TGTGCCAGCAGTGACCGGCAGGGTGGAGGCTACACCTTC. Residues: CASSDRQGGGYTF.

The chain links TRBV9 to TRBJ2-3; D is perhaps TRBD1 (5 bases). Germline V CDR1 and CDR2: SGDLS, YYNGEE. The CDR3 extends over 13 amino acids. The V gene lost 4 bases and the J gene lost 0 bases, with 6 bases spanning the gap. CDR3 loop: CASSKGSTDTQYF. CDR3 in DNA: TGTGCCAGCAGCAAGGGGAGCACAGATACGCAGTATTTT. The complete variable domain, with remaining parts taken from reference TRBV9 and TRBJ2-3, reads DSGVTQTPKHLITATGQRVTLRCSPRSGDLSVYWYQQSLDQGLQFLIQYYNGEERAKGNILERFSAQQFPDLHSELNLSSLELGDSALYFCASSKGSTDTQYFGPGTRLTVL.

The V gene is TRBV30, the J gene TRBJ1-1, with D possibly matching TRBD1 (6 bases). Trimming removed 0 bases at V and 1 base at J, with 12 bases between. Germline V gene lookup returns CDR1 GTSNPN and CDR2 SVGIG (reference sequence). The CDR3 length is 15 residues. The CDR3 nucleotides read TGTGCCTGGAGTGTCGCACCAGGGGCGAACACTGAAGCTTTCTTT. Translated, it gives CAWSVAPGANTEAFF. Full variable domain (outside the CDR3, taken from reference TRBV30 and TRBJ1-1): SQTIHQWPATLVQPVGSPLSLECTVEGTSNPNLYWYRQAAGRGLQLLFYSVGIGQISSEVPQNLSASRPQDRQFILSSKKLLLSDSGFYLCAWSVAPGANTEAFFGQGTRLTVV.